This passage covers 19 T cell receptor beta chains from one sample sequenced in a study of blood T cell repertoires in COVID-19. Sequencing was performed with immunoSEQ multiplex PCR; in TCRdb, only in-frame clones are kept and a portion is missing. The table shows 250,000 to 300,000 clones, with roughly 90% occurring only once. The source material was peripheral blood. Source of these receptors: a woman younger than 45 with COVID-19, enrolled during active disease.

Notes on this clone: Within the sample, other DNA sequences also encode this same CDR3. V is TRBV4-1 and J is TRBJ1-2; 8 bases agree with TRBD1. With V trimmed by 0 bases and J by 5 bases, 2 bases remained unmatched. This CDR3 is 14 amino acids long. Germline V gives CDR1 MGHRA, CDR2 YSYEKL. The CDR3 sequence: CASSQDTGGYGYTF. Written as DNA, the CDR3 is TGCGCCAGCAGCCAAGATACAGGGGGGTATGGCTACACCTTC.

The chain recombines TRBV7-2 with TRBJ2-5; 7 bases align to TRBD1. Germline CDR1 and CDR2: SGHTA and FQGNSA. This CDR3 has 15 amino acids. V lost 0 bases, J lost 5 bases, and 6 bases stayed unmatched. The DNA for the CDR3 is TGTGCCAGCAGCTTAGCGACAGGGACGTACGAGACCCAGTACTTC. It yields the protein CASSLATGTYETQYF.

There are a few counts of this clone. The chain links TRBV27 to TRBJ2-7, with 12 bases lining up with TRBD1. The trim removed 7 bases at V and 6 bases at J, leaving 10 bases unmatched. Germline CDR1 and CDR2: MNHEY and SMNVEV (reference sequence). The CDR3 extends over 15 amino acids. The CDR3 bases are TGTGCCAGCAAGAAGCCGGGACAGGGGGCTAGCGAGCAGTACTTC. As protein: CASKKPGQGASEQYF.

The rearrangement links TRBV27 to TRBJ2-6, with 10 bases matching TRBD1. The CDR3 covers 17 residues. The J segment lost 3 bases and the V segment lost 3 bases, leaving 5 bases of the junction unmatched. The germline V gene encodes CDR1 MNHEY and CDR2 SMNVEV (reference sequence). In DNA, the CDR3 is TGTGCCAGCAGTTTCGGACAGGGGGACTATGGGGCCAACGTCCTGACTTTC. It is translated as CASSFGQGDYGANVLTF.

This chain links TRBV30 with TRBJ2-7; 12 positions match TRBD2. V dropped 2 bases and J dropped 6; count of bases not matched to a gene: 8. Germline V gives CDR1 GTSNPN, CDR2 SVGIG (reference sequence). The CDR3 spans 15 residues. CDR3 protein: CAWSIRLAGDAEQYF. The CDR3 coding sequence is TGTGCCTGGAGTATTAGACTAGCGGGAGACGCCGAGCAGTACTTC.

This sequence joins TRBV10-2 and TRBJ2-7; a possible D gene is TRBD2 (6 bases). CDR3 size: 14 residues. Trimming took off 6 bases at V and 0 bases at J, with 12 bases between the two ends. Germline V CDR1 and CDR2: WSHSY, SAAADI. CDR3 DNA: TGCGCCAGCAGGGGAAGCGGGTACTCCTACGAGCAGTACTTC. Protein product: CASRGSGYSYEQYF.

This clone occurred a few times. The sample carries other DNA sequences with the same CDR3. The chain uses TRBV7-9 and TRBJ2-1; D remains unclear. The germline V gene has CDR1 SEHNR and CDR2 FQNEAQ (reference sequence). CDR3 size: 15 residues. V lost 1 base, J lost 3 bases, and 10 bases lay in between. The CDR3 protein is CASSLVSGYYNEQFF. Written as DNA, the CDR3 is TGTGCCAGCAGCTTAGTATCCGGGTACTACAATGAGCAGTTCTTC.

V usage is TRBV5-8 and J usage is TRBJ1-6; D is unresolved. Deletions cut 2 bases from V and 7 bases from J, with 13 bases between. The CDR3 loop spans 15 amino acids. In germline, CDR1 is SGHTS, CDR2 YDEGEE. CDR3 in DNA: TGTGCCAGCAGCTTCTGGGCCCTCGGCAATTCACCCCTCCACTTT. Translation: CASSFWALGNSPLHF. The variable domain in full, with the rest retrieved from reference TRBV5-8 and TRBJ1-6, is EAGVTQSPTHLIKTRGQQATLRCSPISGHTSVYWYQQALGLGLQFLLWYDEGEERNRGNFPPRFSGRQFPNYSSELNVNALELEDSALYLCASSFWALGNSPLHFGNGTRLTVT.

V is TRBV5-6 and J is TRBJ1-2, with 7 bases that match TRBD1. V shed 4 bases and J 4 bases; nucleotides not matched to a gene: 4. Germline values: CDR1 SGHDT, CDR2 YYEEEE. The CDR3 consists of 13 residues. CDR3 sequence: CASSLGTVYGYTF. DNA of the CDR3: TGTGCCAGCAGCCTCGGGACAGTCTATGGCTACACCTTC.

The V gene is TRBV12-3 or TRBV12-4, the J gene TRBJ2-7, with D maybe TRBD1 (5 bases). This CDR3 region has 13 residues. Trimming removed 1 base at V and 4 bases at J, with 8 bases between. The DNA of the CDR3 is TGTGCCAGCAGTTTAGAGGGGCCTTACGAGCAGTACTTC. Translating gives CASSLEGPYEQYF.

The chain combines TRBV2 with TRBJ2-7; D is perhaps TRBD1 (6 bases). Germline CDR1 is SNHLY and CDR2 is FYNNEI. The V end lost 11 bases, the J end lost 4 bases, and 18 bases lay between the germline ends. This CDR3 region has 13 residues. CDR3 loop: CAVRTVPPYEQYF. The DNA for the CDR3 is TGTGCCGTACGGACAGTCCCCCCGTACGAGCAGTACTTC.

This rearrangement joins TRBV18 to TRBJ2-5; D unclear. Trimming pared 3 bases from V and 1 base from J, leaving 9 bases between. The CDR3 consists of 14 residues. CDR1 and CDR2 from the germline V gene are KGHSH and LQKENI. The CDR3 here is CASSPPDTQETQYF. The CDR3 nucleotides read TGTGCCAGCTCACCGCCCGACACCCAAGAGACCCAGTACTTC.

This chain uses TRBV27 with TRBJ2-1, with 8 positions matching TRBD2. Germline-derived CDR1 and CDR2 are MNHEY and SMNVEV (reference sequence). This CDR3 region has 15 residues. The junction had 10 bases not matched to a gene; V was cut back by 6 bases and J by 6 bases. The CDR3 DNA follows: TGTGCCAGCAGCCTCAGCGGGAGTGGTATCAATGAGCAGTTCTTC. Protein product: CASSLSGSGINEQFF.

The sample holds a few counts of this clone. The rearrangement uses TRBV30 and TRBJ1-1, with D unresolved. The CDR3 spans 12 residues. Trimming stripped 4 bases from V and 1 base from J, with 7 bases between. Germline CDR1 GTSNPN, CDR2 SVGIG (reference sequence). The CDR3 sequence is CAWTRENTEAFF. CDR3 bases: TGTGCCTGGACGCGGGAGAACACTGAAGCTTTCTTT.

This clone was detected once. The rearrangement links TRBV5-8 to TRBJ2-2, with D maybe TRBD2 (6 bases). Between the trimmed V and J ends, which lost 6 bases and 2 bases, there was a span of 8 bases. The length of the CDR3 is 13 residues. CDR1 is SGHTS, CDR2 YDEGEE, per germline. The CDR3 sequence is CASTGENTGELFF. In nucleotides, the CDR3 is TGTGCCAGCACGGGGGAAAACACCGGGGAGCTGTTTTTT. The full variable domain, completed using reference TRBV5-8 and TRBJ2-2, is EAGVTQSPTHLIKTRGQQATLRCSPISGHTSVYWYQQALGLGLQFLLWYDEGEERNRGNFPPRFSGRQFPNYSSELNVNALELEDSALYLCASTGENTGELFFGEGSRLTVL.

In this sample, this clone turned up once. V is TRBV25-1 and J is TRBJ1-6, with D unclear. V lost 1 base to trimming and J lost 8 bases, with 12 bases between them. This CDR3 has 15 residues. Germline assignment: CDR1 MGHDK and CDR2 SYGVNS. The CDR3 loop is CASSEFERLDSPLHF. CDR3 nucleotide sequence: TGTGCCAGCAGTGAATTCGAGAGGTTAGATTCACCCCTCCACTTT.

The V and J genes are TRBV28 and TRBJ2-4; a possible D gene is TRBD2 (7 bases). Looked up from germline, CDR1 is MDHEN and CDR2 is SYDVKM. Trimming pared 7 bases from V and 9 bases from J, leaving 22 bases between. The CDR3 consists of 15 residues. DNA of the CDR3: TGTGCCAGCAACCCTCAGGGGCTAGCGGCGGGCATTCAGTACTTC. Its protein product is CASNPQGLAAGIQYF.

V usage is TRBV9 and J usage is TRBJ2-5; D perhaps matches TRBD2 (5 bases). Germline assignment: CDR1 SGDLS and CDR2 YYNGEE. V lost 3 bases to trimming and J lost 2 bases, with 17 bases between them. This CDR3 is 16 amino acids long. The CDR3 loop is CASSAGGLAGQETQYF. The CDR3 DNA sequence: TGTGCCAGCAGCGCGGGCGGGCTAGCAGGTCAAGAGACCCAGTACTTC.

This clone has a single count. The J gene is TRBJ2-5, the V gene TRBV7-9; 8 nucleotides match TRBD1. Trimming removed 6 bases from V and 4 bases from J; junction bases left unmatched: 7. Germline CDR1 is SEHNR and CDR2 is FQNEAQ (reference sequence). The CDR3 is 14 residues long. The CDR3 protein is CASRQTGAPETQYF. The CDR3 coding sequence is TGTGCCAGCAGACAGACAGGGGCCCCAGAGACCCAGTACTTC.